A single T cell receptor (beta chain) is shown here with its context. Assay: immunoSEQ multiplex PCR; the TCRdb copy retains only in-frame clones and omits some. The data contain 150,000 to 200,000 clones, about nine tenths of them singletons. This sample stems from a study of blood T cell repertoires in COVID-19. Study summary: Collection of acute and convalescent COVID-19 samples took place in the United States, Italy and Spain. T cells, B-cell-depleted T cells, or PBMCs supplied cDNA or gDNA.

Trimming at V came to 8 bases and at J to 6 bases, leaving 11 bases not matched to a gene. CDR3 length equals 15 residues. Germline loops: CDR1 SGHAT, CDR2 FQNNGV. This chain uses TRBV11-2 with TRBJ2-1, with 9 bases lining up with TRBD1. The sequenced sample was peripheral blood. The clonotype comes from a woman aged 30 to 39 with acute or convalescent COVID-19. The CDR3 loop is CASRKPGQGTNEQFF. The CDR3 bases are TGTGCCAGCCGCAAACCGGGACAGGGTACCAATGAGCAGTTCTTC. The full variable domain, completed using reference TRBV11-2 and TRBJ2-1, is EAGVAQSPRYKIIEKRQSVAFWCNPISGHATLYWYQQILGQGPKLLIQFQNNGVVDDSQLPKDRFSAERLKGVDSTLKIQPAKLEDSAVYLCASRKPGQGTNEQFFGPGTRLTVL.